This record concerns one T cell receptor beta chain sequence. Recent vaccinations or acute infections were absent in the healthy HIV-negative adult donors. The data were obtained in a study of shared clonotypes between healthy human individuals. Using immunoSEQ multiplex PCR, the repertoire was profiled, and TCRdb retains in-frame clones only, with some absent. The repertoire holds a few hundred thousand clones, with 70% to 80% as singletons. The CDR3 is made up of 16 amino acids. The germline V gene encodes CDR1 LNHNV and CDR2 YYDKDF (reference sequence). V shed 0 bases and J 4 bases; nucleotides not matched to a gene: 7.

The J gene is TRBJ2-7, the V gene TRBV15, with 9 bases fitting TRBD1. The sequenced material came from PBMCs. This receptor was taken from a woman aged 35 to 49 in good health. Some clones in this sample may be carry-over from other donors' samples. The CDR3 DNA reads TGTGCCACCAGCAGAGATTTTGCTGGGACAGGGTACGAGCAGTACTTC. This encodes CATSRDFAGTGYEQYF.